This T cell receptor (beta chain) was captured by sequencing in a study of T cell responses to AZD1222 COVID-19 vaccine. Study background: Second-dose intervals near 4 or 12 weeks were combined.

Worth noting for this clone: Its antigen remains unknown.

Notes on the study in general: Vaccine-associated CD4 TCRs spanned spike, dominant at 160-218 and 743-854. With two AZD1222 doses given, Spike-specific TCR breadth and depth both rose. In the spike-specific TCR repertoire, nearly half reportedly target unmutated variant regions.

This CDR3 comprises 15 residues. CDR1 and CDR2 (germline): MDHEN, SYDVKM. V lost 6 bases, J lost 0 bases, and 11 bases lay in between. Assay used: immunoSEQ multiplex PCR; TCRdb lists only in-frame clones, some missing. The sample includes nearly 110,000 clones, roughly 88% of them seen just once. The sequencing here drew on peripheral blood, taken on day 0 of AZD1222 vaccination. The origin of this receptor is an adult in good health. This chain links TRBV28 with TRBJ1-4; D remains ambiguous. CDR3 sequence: CASRNTLTTNEKLFF. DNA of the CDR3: TGTGCCAGCAGGAATACACTAACAACTAATGAAAAACTGTTTTTT.